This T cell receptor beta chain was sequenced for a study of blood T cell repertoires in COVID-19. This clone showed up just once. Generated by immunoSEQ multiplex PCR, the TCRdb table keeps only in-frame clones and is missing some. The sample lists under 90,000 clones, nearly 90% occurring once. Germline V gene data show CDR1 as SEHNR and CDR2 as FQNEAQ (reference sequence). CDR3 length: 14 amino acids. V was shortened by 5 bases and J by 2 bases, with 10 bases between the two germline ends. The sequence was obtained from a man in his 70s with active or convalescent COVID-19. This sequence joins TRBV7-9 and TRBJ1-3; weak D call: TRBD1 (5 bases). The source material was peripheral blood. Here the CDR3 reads CASSPQGTGNTIYF. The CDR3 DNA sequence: TGTGCCAGCAGCCCTCAGGGAACTGGAAACACCATATATTTT.